This TCR beta chain was documented in a study of T cell repertoires in cytomegalovirus infection. Study-level findings and limits: Dominating the ex vivo response were HLA-C-restricted CMV-specific TCR beta clonotypes. Cumulative frequency of public TCR beta families picked out carriers of CMV plus the relevant HLA.

V lost 7 bases, J lost 0 bases, and 10 bases lay in between. There are 13 residues in the CDR3. MiXCR, run by TCRdb on the reads, gives a single entry per CDR3 protein. The data contain some 920,000 distinct CDR3 sequences, 30% to 40% of them singletons. In the case of this clonotype: The antigen is not known.

This receptor was taken from a human donor in good health (CMV status not recorded). Some clones in this sample may be carry-over from other donors' samples. The sequencing used cultured CD8+ T cells from PBMCs, collected from culture after CMV antigen stimulation. The chain joins TRBV12-3 or TRBV12-4 to TRBJ2-7, with no clear D. The CDR3 here is CASTDSSSYEQYF. The DNA of the CDR3 is TGTGCCAGCACCGACTCGAGCTCCTACGAGCAGTACTTC.